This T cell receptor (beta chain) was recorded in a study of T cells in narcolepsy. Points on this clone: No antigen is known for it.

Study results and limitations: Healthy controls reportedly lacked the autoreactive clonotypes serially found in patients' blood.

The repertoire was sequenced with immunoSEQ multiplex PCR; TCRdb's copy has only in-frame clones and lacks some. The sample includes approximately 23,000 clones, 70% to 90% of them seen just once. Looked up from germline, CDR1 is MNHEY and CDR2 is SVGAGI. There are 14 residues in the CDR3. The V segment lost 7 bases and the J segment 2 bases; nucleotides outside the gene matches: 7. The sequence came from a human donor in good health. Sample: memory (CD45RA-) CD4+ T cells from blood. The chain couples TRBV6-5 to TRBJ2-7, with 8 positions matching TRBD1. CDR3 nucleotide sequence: TGTGCCAGCACCCCACAGGGGGGAACCTACGAGCAGTACTTC. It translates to CASTPQGGTYEQYF.